This T cell receptor beta chain is drawn from a study of blood T cell repertoires in COVID-19. On the study more broadly: From the United States, Italy and Spain came samples of acute and convalescent COVID-19.

Per the original data handling: By means of reference gene primer amplification, nucleated cell counts were estimated. The assay was immunoSEQ multiplex PCR, and TCRdb's table has in-frame clones only and misses some. The DNA gave D and trimming, while V, J and clone size come from that table. The data hold 95,000 to 150,000 clones, with around 89% observed a single time. The CDR3 is 14 amino acids. Germline CDR1 and CDR2: SGHNT and YYREEE (reference sequence). V lost 2 bases, J lost 7 bases, and 5 bases stayed unmatched. Material: peripheral blood. The chain carries TRBV5-4 and TRBJ2-1; 8 nucleotides match TRBD2. The sequence came from a man aged 50 or older with acute or convalescent COVID-19. The CDR3 here is CASSFSGGPNEQFF. CDR3 DNA: TGTGCCAGCAGCTTTTCGGGAGGGCCGAATGAGCAGTTCTTC.